The 4 T cell receptor beta chains presented below share a single source sample, sequenced in a study of T-cell reconstitution after alpha-beta-depleted transplantation in children. Unique molecular identifiers tagged the TCRbeta library. TCRdb fed the PCR reads into MiXCR, producing one record per CDR3 protein. The sample has over 550,000 distinct CDR3 sequences, more than 9% seen once. The sequencing used PBMCs from the stem cell graft donor, collected from the stem cell graft. Every receptor here comes from a human donor who donated a stem cell graft to a child with acute myeloid leukemia.

This clonotype was counted a few times. V is TRBV2 and J is TRBJ2-2; D is possibly TRBD2 (5 bases). Germline V gene lookup returns CDR1 SNHLY and CDR2 FYNNEI. The CDR3 length is 13 residues. V was pared by 6 bases and J by 4 bases, with 9 bases between. In DNA form, the CDR3 reads TGTGCCAGCAGAGAGGGTAGCACCGGGGAGCTGTTTTTT. Its protein is CASREGSTGELFF.

This clonotype appeared a few times. The genes are TRBV14 and TRBJ2-1; no reliable D call. The germline gives CDR1 SGHDN, CDR2 FVKESK. Between the trimmed V and J ends, which lost 2 bases and 0 bases, there was a span of 11 bases. This CDR3 has 16 residues. The CDR3 DNA reads TGTGCCAGCAGCCAATCCTTCCGGCGCTCCTACAATGAGCAGTTCTTC. Translation gives CASSQSFRRSYNEQFF.

The table lists this clonotype with a few counts. The chain is built from TRBV20-1 and TRBJ2-5; TRBD2 might be the D (6 bases). CDR1 is DFQATT and CDR2 is SNEGSKA in the germline V gene (reference sequence). The CDR3 sequence is 13 residues long. Between the trimmed V and J ends, which lost 7 bases and 1 base, there was a span of 13 bases. CDR3 sequence reads: CSVASGVQETQYF. CDR3 nucleotide sequence: TGCAGTGTGGCGTCGGGGGTCCAAGAGACCCAGTACTTC.

This clonotype has at least ten counts. The J gene is TRBJ2-1, the V gene TRBV6-2 or TRBV6-3, with D possibly TRBD2 on 7 matching bases. CDR1 MNHEY and CDR2 SVGEGT come from the germline V gene. Trimming pared 4 bases from V and 1 base from J, leaving 20 bases between. CDR3 size: 18 residues. CDR3 sequence: CASSSRDGGPRSYNEQFF. The CDR3 DNA reads TGTGCCAGCAGTTCCCGGGACGGGGGGCCTAGGTCCTACAATGAGCAGTTCTTC.